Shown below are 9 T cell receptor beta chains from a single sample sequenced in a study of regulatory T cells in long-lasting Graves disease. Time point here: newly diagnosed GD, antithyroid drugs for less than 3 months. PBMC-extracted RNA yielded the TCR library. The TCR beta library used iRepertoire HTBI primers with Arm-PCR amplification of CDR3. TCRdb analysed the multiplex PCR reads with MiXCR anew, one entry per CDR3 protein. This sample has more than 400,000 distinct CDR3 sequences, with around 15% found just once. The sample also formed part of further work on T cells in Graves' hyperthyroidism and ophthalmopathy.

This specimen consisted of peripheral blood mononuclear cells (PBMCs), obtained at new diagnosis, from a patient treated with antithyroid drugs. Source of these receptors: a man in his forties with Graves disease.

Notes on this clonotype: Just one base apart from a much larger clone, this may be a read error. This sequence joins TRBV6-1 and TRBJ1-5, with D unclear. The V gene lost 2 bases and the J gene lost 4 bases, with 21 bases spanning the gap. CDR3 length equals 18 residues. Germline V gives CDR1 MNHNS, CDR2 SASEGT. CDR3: CASSESRFALLRNQPQHF. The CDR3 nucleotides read TGTGCCAGCAGTGAATCTCGATTTGCGCTATTGAGAAATCAGCCCCAGCATTTT.

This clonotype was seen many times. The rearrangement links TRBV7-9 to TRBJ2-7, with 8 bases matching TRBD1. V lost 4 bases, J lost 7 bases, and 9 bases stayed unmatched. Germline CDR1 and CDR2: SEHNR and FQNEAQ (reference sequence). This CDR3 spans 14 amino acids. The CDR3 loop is CASSSPRTGLEQYF. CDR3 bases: TGTGCCAGCAGCTCACCGAGGACAGGGCTTGAGCAGTACTTC. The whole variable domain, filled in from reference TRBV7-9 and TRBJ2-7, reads DTGVSQNPRHKITKRGQNVTFRCDPISEHNRLYWYRQTLGQGPEFLTYFQNEAQLEKSRLLSDRFSAERPKGSFSTLEIQRTEQGDSAMYLCASSSPRTGLEQYFGPGTRLTVT.

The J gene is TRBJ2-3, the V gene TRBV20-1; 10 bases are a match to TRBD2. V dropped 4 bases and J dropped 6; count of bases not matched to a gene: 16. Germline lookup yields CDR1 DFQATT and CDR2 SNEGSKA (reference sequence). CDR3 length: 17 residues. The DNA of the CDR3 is TGCAGTGCTAACAGGGTACTACTAGCGGGACCCGAGGATACGCAGTATTTT. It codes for CSANRVLLAGPEDTQYF.

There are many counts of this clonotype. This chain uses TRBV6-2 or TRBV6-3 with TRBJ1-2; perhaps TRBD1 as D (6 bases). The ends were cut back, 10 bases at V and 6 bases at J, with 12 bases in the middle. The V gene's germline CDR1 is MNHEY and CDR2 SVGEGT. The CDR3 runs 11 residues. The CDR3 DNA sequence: TGTGCCACCACCAGACAGGATGGCTACACCTTC. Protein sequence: CATTRQDGYTF.

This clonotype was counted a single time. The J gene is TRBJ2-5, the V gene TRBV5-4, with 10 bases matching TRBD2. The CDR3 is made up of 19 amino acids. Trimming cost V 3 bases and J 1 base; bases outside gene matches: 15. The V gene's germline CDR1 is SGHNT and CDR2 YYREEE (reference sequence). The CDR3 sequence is CASSYGRPGLATSQETQYF. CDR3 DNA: TGTGCCAGCAGCTACGGACGACCGGGACTAGCGACCTCCCAAGAGACCCAGTACTTC.

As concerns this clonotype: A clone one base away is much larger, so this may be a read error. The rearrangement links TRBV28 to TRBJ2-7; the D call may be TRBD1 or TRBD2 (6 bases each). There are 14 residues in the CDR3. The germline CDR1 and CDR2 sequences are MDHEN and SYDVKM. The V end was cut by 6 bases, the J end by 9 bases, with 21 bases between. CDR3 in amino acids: CASRNGGPLFGQYF. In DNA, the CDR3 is TGTGCCAGCAGAAATGGGGGGCCCCTCTTCGGGCAGTACTTC.

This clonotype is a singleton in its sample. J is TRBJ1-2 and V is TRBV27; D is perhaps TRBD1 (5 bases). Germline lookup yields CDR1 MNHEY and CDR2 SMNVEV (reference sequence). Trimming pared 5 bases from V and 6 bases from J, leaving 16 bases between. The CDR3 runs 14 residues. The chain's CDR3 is CASSGGTITHGYTF. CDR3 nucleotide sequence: TGTGCCAGCAGTGGGGGGACGATTACACATGGCTACACCTTC.

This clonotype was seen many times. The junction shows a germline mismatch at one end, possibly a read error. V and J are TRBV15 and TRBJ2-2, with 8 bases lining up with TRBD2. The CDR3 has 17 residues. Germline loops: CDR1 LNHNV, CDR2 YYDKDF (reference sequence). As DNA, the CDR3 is TGTGCCACCAGCAGAGGGACTAGCTCCGAGGGGACCGGGGAGCTGTTCTTT. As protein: CATSRGTSSEGTGELFF.

The CDR3 region is CASSLQGTAGVDEQFF. CDR3 DNA: TGTGCCAGCAGCTTACAGGGGACGGCTGGGGTGGATGAGCAGTTCTTC. This sequence joins TRBV11-3 and TRBJ2-1, with TRBD1 as a possible D gene (6 bases). The CDR3 runs to 16 residues. The V end lost 2 bases, the J end lost 8 bases, and 19 bases lay between the germline ends. Per germline, CDR1 SGHNT and CDR2 YENEEA.